This T cell receptor (beta chain) was found in a study of blood T cell repertoires in COVID-19. Across the study: Spain, Italy and the United States supplied samples that represented acute and convalescent COVID-19. Nucleic acid was either cDNA or gDNA, and it came from T cells, B-cell-depleted T cells, or PBMCs.

Germline values: CDR1 MGHRA, CDR2 YSYEKL. The length of the CDR3 is 16 residues. With 7 bases clipped from V and 6 bases from J, the junction kept 11 bases outside the gene matches. As originally analysed: Reference gene primer amplification gave estimated nucleated cell counts. Method: immunoSEQ multiplex PCR; TCRdb's copy keeps in-frame clones and lacks some. V, J and clone size were drawn from that table, and D and trimming were deduced from the DNA. Here the sample spans roughly 280,000 clones, approximately 80% being singletons. The sequenced sample consisted of peripheral blood. The gene calls are TRBV4-1 and TRBJ2-2, with 10 bases that match TRBD2. The receptor was derived from a man aged 55 to 70 with acute or convalescent COVID-19. The CDR3 spells CASTPGERGGPGELFF. In DNA, the CDR3 is TGCGCCAGCACCCCAGGGGAGCGGGGGGGCCCCGGGGAGCTGTTTTTT.